The sequence of this T cell receptor (beta chain) was determined in a study of post-analysis software for immune sequencing data. Study results and caveats: A few TRBV segments, TRBV5-6, TRBV5-1 and TRBV20-1 among them, were found more frequent in patients than controls.

This CDR3 region has 14 residues. The ends were cut back, 3 bases at V and 4 bases at J, with 11 bases in the middle. The germline V gene encodes CDR1 SGHDT and CDR2 YYEEEE. As regards this clonotype: Its antigen is unknown. A much larger clone differs by one base, so this may be a read error.

Every TCR beta cDNA library bore unique molecular identifiers. The T cell input of roughly 0.95 to 11 million gave about 500,000 cDNA molecules. TCRdb reanalysed the PCR reads using MiXCR and keeps one entry per CDR3 protein. Among more than 500,000 distinct CDR3 sequences, around 31% were seen once, and the ten largest hold 4.5% to 7.5%. The sequence derives from a girl younger than 18 with multiple sclerosis. Material: blood. The J gene is TRBJ2-1, the V gene TRBV5-6, with D possibly being TRBD1 or TRBD2 (5 bases each). DNA of the CDR3: TGTGCCAGCAGCTGGGACCCCCCTTACAATGAGCAGTTCTTC. The encoded protein is CASSWDPPYNEQFF.